The 8 T cell receptor beta chains listed next were all sequenced from one sample in a study of blood T cells in healthy people across ages. With a J-beta primer mix and a sample-barcoded 5' primer, a second PCR ran roughly 6 to 12 cycles. Via MiXCR, TCRdb re-called the 5' RACE reads, giving one row per CDR3 protein. Here the sample spans some 900,000 distinct CDR3 sequences, 48% being singletons. The sequenced material came from blood. These receptors were obtained from a man aged 25 to 40 in good health.

In the case of this clonotype: One junction end does not reproduce the germline sequence, and a read error may be involved. The chain has TRBV20-1 and TRBJ2-7; TRBD1 might be the D (6 bases). In germline, CDR1 is DFQATT, CDR2 SNEGSKA (reference sequence). This CDR3 comprises 13 residues. CDR3 loop: CSARRTAFYERYF. The CDR3 DNA reads as TGCAGTGCAAGAAGGACAGCCTTCTACGAGCGGTACTTC.

The chain links TRBV18 to TRBJ2-3; D is undetermined. The CDR3 covers 12 residues. Germline V lookup: CDR1 KGHSH, CDR2 LQKENI. V was shortened by 5 bases and J by 8 bases, with 11 bases between the two germline ends. In DNA form, the CDR3 reads TGTGCCAGCTCAGATACCAGAGCTACGCAGTATTTT. Amino acids: CASSDTRATQYF.

As regards this clonotype: An end of the junction does not agree with germline; a read error may underlie this. The rearrangement uses TRBV9 and TRBJ2-5; TRBD2 matches at 7 bases. The CDR3 runs 15 residues. CDR1 is SGDLS and CDR2 is YYNGEE in the germline V gene. The CDR3 nucleotides are TGTGTCAGCAGCGTAGCGGCGGGGGTACAAGAGACCCAGTACTTC. Amino acids: CVSSVAAGVQETQYF.

CDR3 in amino acids: CASSPPGRGTTNEKLFF. DNA of the CDR3: TGTGCCAGCAGTCCCCCCGGCAGGGGTACAACTAATGAAAAACTGTTTTTT. The chain employs TRBV12-3 or TRBV12-4 and TRBJ1-4; perhaps TRBD1 as D (6 bases). This CDR3 contains 17 residues. Trimming took off 5 bases at V and 0 bases at J, with 16 bases between the two ends.

In this sample, this clonotype turned up once. This chain joins TRBV5-1 and TRBJ1-1; 11 bases agree with TRBD1. CDR3 length: 16 residues. After removal of 4 bases from V and 1 base from J, the junction contained 6 bases not matched to a gene. The V gene's germline CDR1 is SGHRS and CDR2 YFSETQ. CDR3 protein: CASSPRTGGQNTEAFF. The CDR3 DNA follows: TGCGCCAGCAGCCCCCGGACAGGGGGCCAGAACACTGAAGCTTTCTTT.

Concerning this clonotype: The junction departs from the called germline gene at one end, perhaps through a read error. The rearrangement links TRBV19 to TRBJ1-5; a weak D match, TRBD1 (5 bases). The CDR3 loop spans 13 amino acids. Germline CDR1 LNHDA, CDR2 SQIVND (reference sequence). The CDR3 DNA follows: TGCCTCCGACAGAAGCCTAGCAATCAGCCCCAGCATTTT. It encodes CLRQKPSNQPQHF.

The table lists this clonotype with a few counts. V and J are TRBV10-3 and TRBJ1-1, with a tentative D call TRBD1 (5 bases). CDR1 is ENHRY, CDR2 SYGVKD, per germline. Trimming shortened V by 6 bases and J by 8 bases, and 13 bases separated the two germline ends. This CDR3 spans 12 amino acids. CDR3 in amino acids: CAIRPAGEEAFF. The CDR3, as DNA: TGTGCCATCAGGCCTGCGGGGGAGGAAGCTTTCTTT.

The chain carries TRBV28 and TRBJ2-7; unclear D gene. V lost 5 bases, J lost 7 bases, and 18 bases lay in between. CDR3 length equals 14 residues. Germline V gene sequence: CDR1 MDHEN, CDR2 SYDVKM. DNA of the CDR3: TGTGCCAGCAGTCTCCTACGGCTAGACCGGGAGCAGTACTTC. This translates into CASSLLRLDREQYF.